A selection of T cell receptor beta chains follows, all from one sample in a study of cytomegalovirus exposure and HLA in healthy donors. Sequencing used immunoSEQ multiplex PCR; TCRdb keeps in-frame clones, though not all of them. There are around 170,000 clones in the sample; 81% occur only once, and approximately 3.9% lies in the top ten. The sequenced sample was PBMCs. All receptors come from a man aged 45-60 years in good health and CMV-seronegative. Each CDR3 is given with its conserved first and last residue. A D gene is named only where the DNA matches it firmly. Some rows have no size entry. The others give once, few or many, or a class for an expanded clone.

D gene,clone size,V gene,J gene,CDR3 protein,CDR3 DNA
.,.,TRBV19,TRBJ2-3,CASSIQGSTDTQYF,TGTGCCAGTAGTATCCAGGGAAGCACAGATACGCAGTATTTT
.,few,TRBV5-8,TRBJ2-2,CASSYRPAGHRGAVF,TGTGCCAGCAGCTATAGACCCGCCGGGCACCGGGGAGCTGTTTTT
.,once,TRBV27,TRBJ2-7,CASRSEVYEQYF,TGTGCCAGCAGGTCAGAGGTCTACGAGCAGTACTTC
.,.,TRBV7-8,TRBJ1-1,CASSLAGAGTEAFF,TGTGCCAGCAGCTTGGCAGGGGCTGGCACTGAAGCTTTCTTT
.,.,TRBV6-5,TRBJ1-3,CASSLEGTRGNTIYF,TGTGCCAGCAGTCTGGAGGGGACCCGAGGAAACACCATATATTTT
.,.,TRBV19,TRBJ1-1,CASSGNLGADEAFF,TGTGCCAGTAGCGGAAATTTGGGGGCTGATGAAGCTTTCTTT
.,.,TRBV7-2,TRBJ2-3,CASSHGGDTQYF,TGTGCCAGCAGCCACGGGGGAGATACGCAGTATTTT
TRBD1,.,TRBV2,TRBJ2-7,CASSADRGGSSRSYEQYF,TGTGCCAGCAGTGCGGACAGGGGGGGCTCAAGTCGCTCCTACGAGCAGTACTTC
TRBD2,.,TRBV7-3,TRBJ2-2,CASSSSGGANGELFF,TGTGCCAGCAGCTCCAGCGGGGGGGCTAACGGGGAGCTGTTTTTT
.,once,TRBV11-2,TRBJ2-2,CASSPRGGGPAGELFF,TGTGCCAGCAGCCCTCGAGGGGGGGGGCCCGCCGGGGAGCTGTTTTTT
TRBD1,.,TRBV11-2,TRBJ1-5,CASSPGQGAHQPQHF,TGTGCCAGCAGCCCGGGACAGGGGGCTCATCAGCCCCAGCATTTT
.,.,TRBV2,TRBJ1-5,CASSEVQITRQPQHF,TGTGCCAGCAGTGAAGTACAGATTACGCGTCAGCCCCAGCATTTT
.,.,TRBV7-9,TRBJ2-2,CASSYWTGELFF,TGTGCCAGCAGCTACTGGACCGGGGAGCTGTTTTTT
TRBD1,once,TRBV7-9,TRBJ2-7,CASSPRQGFYEQYF,TGTGCCAGCAGCCCGAGACAGGGGTTTTACGAGCAGTACTTC
.,few,TRBV27,TRBJ1-1,CASSPGARGTEAFF,TGTGCCAGCAGTCCAGGGGCGCGGGGGACTGAAGCTTTCTTT
TRBD1,.,TRBV11-2,TRBJ1-2,CASSLDQGDPYGYTF,TGTGCCAGCAGCTTAGATCAGGGGGACCCCTATGGCTACACCTTC
TRBD2,.,TRBV7-3,TRBJ2-2,CASSYGLAQNTGELFF,TGTGCCAGCAGCTATGGACTAGCACAGAACACCGGGGAGCTGTTTTTT